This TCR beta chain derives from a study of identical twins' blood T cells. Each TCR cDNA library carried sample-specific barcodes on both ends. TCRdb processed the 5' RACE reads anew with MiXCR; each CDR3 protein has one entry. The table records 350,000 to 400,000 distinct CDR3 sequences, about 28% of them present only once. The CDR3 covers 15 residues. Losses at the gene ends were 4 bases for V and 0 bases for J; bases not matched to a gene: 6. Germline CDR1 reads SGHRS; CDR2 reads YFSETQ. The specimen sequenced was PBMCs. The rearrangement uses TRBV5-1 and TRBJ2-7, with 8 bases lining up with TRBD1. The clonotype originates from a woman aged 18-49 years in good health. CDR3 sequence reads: CASSLLGQDSYEQYF. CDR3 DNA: TGCGCCAGCAGCCTTCTGGGACAGGACTCCTACGAGCAGTACTTC.